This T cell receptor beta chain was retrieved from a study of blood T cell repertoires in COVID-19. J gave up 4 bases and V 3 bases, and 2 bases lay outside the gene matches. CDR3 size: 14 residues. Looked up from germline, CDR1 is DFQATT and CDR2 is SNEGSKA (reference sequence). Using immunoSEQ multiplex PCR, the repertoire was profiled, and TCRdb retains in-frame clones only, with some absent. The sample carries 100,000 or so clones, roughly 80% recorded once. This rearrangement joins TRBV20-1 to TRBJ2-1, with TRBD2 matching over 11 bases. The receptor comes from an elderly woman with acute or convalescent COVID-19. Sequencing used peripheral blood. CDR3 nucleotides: TGCAGTGCTAGTCTAGCGGGGGGTTACAATGAGCAGTTCTTC. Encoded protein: CSASLAGGYNEQFF.